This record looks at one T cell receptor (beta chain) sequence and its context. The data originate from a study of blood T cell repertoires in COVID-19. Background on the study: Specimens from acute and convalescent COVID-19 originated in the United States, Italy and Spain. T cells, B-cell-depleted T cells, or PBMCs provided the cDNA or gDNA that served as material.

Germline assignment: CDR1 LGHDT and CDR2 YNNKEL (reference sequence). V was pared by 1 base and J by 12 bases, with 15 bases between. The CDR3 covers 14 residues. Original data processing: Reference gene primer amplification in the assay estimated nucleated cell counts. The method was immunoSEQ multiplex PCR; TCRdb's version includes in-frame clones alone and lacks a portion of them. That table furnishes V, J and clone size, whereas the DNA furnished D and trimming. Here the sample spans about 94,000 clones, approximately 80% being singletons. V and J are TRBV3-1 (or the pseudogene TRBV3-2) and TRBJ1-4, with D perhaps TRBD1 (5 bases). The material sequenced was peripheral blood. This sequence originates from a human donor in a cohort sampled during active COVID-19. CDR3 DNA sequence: TGTGCCAGCAGCCAAGTGGGCTTGGGGCTGCAACTGTTTTTT. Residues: CASSQVGLGLQLFF.